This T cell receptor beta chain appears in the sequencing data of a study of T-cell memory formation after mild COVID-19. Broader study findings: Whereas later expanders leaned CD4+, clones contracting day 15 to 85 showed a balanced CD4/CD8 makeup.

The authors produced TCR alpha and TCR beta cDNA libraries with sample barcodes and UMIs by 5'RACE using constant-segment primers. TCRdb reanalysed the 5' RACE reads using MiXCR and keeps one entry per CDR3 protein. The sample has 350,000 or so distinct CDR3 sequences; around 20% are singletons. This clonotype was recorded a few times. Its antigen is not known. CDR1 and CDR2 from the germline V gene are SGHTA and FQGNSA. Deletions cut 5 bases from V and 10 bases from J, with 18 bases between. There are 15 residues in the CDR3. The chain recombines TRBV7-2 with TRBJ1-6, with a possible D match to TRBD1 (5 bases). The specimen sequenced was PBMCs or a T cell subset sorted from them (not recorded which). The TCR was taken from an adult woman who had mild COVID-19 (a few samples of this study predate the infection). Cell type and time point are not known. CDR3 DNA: TGTGCCAGCAGCCCAGGGAGGCAGGGATACTCACCCCTCCACTTT. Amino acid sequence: CASSPGRQGYSPLHF.